A selection of T cell receptor beta chains follows, all from one sample in a study of regulatory T cells in long-lasting Graves disease. TCRdb passed the multiplex PCR reads through MiXCR, listing each CDR3 protein once. The sample yields 400,000 to 450,000 distinct CDR3 sequences, 15% seen once. In addition, the sample was reused for a study of T cells in Graves' hyperthyroidism and ophthalmopathy.

The sample was peripheral blood mononuclear cells (PBMCs), taken at new diagnosis, from a patient treated with antithyroid drugs. The receptors shown here come from a woman aged 25 to 39 with Graves disease. The CDR3 runs from the conserved cysteine through the conserved F or W. The D gene is left open where the match is weak. Clone size appears in some rows only: once, few, many, or a class for an expanded clone.

clone_size: .; v_call: TRBV4-1; d_call: TRBD2; j_call: TRBJ2-1; cdr3_aa: CASTSRAGTGEQFF; cdr3_nt: TGCGCCAGCACTTCCCGAGCGGGGACTGGGGAGCAGTTCTTC
clone_size: .; v_call: TRBV18; d_call: .; j_call: TRBJ2-1; cdr3_aa: CASSPRLHEQFF; cdr3_nt: TGTGCCAGCTCACCACGATTACATGAGCAGTTCTTC
clone_size: few; v_call: TRBV6-1; d_call: .; j_call: TRBJ1-6; cdr3_aa: CASSEVNNSPLHF; cdr3_nt: TGTGCCAGCAGTGAAGTGAATAATTCACCCCTCCACTTT
clone_size: many; v_call: TRBV11-2; d_call: .; j_call: TRBJ1-4; cdr3_aa: CASSLWPGSTTNEKLFF; cdr3_nt: TGTGCCAGCAGCTTATGGCCCGGCTCTACAACTAATGAAAAACTGTTTTTT
clone_size: few; v_call: TRBV5-1; d_call: TRBD2; j_call: TRBJ2-2; cdr3_aa: CASSFSLAGANTGELFF; cdr3_nt: TGCGCCAGCAGCTTCTCACTAGCGGGGGCGAACACCGGGGAGCTGTTTTTT
clone_size: many; v_call: TRBV28; d_call: .; j_call: TRBJ1-1; cdr3_aa: CASSLDGYNTEAFF; cdr3_nt: TGTGCCAGCAGTTTAGACGGATATAACACTGAAGCTTTCTTT
clone_size: many; v_call: TRBV5-1; d_call: .; j_call: TRBJ2-2; cdr3_aa: CASSLAFDSAPGGRRTGELFF; cdr3_nt: TGCGCCAGCAGCTTGGCATTCGATTCGGCCCCTGGCGGGCGTCGTACCGGGGAGCTGTTTTTT
clone_size: many; v_call: TRBV3-1; d_call: .; j_call: TRBJ1-5; cdr3_aa: CASSQDPVGGQPQHF; cdr3_nt: TGTGCCAGCAGCCAAGATCCGGTGGGGGGTCAGCCCCAGCATTTT
clone_size: many; v_call: TRBV15; d_call: .; j_call: TRBJ1-4; cdr3_aa: CATSRDQQGIGEKLFF; cdr3_nt: TGTGCCACCAGCAGAGATCAGCAGGGGATCGGTGAAAAACTGTTTTTT
clone_size: few; v_call: TRBV19; d_call: .; j_call: TRBJ1-5; cdr3_aa: CASSLAGQDQPQHF; cdr3_nt: TGTGCCAGTAGTCTCGCGGGGCAGGATCAGCCCCAGCATTTT
clone_size: many; v_call: TRBV29-1; d_call: .; j_call: TRBJ2-1; cdr3_aa: CSVTLGGWAFF; cdr3_nt: TGCAGCGTTACCTTGGGGGGTTGGGCGTTCTTC
clone_size: few; v_call: TRBV4-2; d_call: TRBD2; j_call: TRBJ2-5; cdr3_aa: CASSQGIAGRQETQYF; cdr3_nt: TGTGCCAGCAGCCAAGGAATAGCGGGACGCCAAGAGACCCAGTACTTC
clone_size: .; v_call: TRBV4-2; d_call: TRBD2; j_call: TRBJ2-3; cdr3_aa: CASSQDLVLAGSTDTQYF; cdr3_nt: TGTGCCAGCAGCCAAGATCTAGTTCTAGCGGGAAGCACAGATACGCAGTATTTT
clone_size: many; v_call: TRBV11-2; d_call: .; j_call: TRBJ1-1; cdr3_aa: CASSLEGNTEAFF; cdr3_nt: TGTGCCAGCAGCTTAGAGGGGAACACTGAAGCTTTCTTT
clone_size: many; v_call: TRBV2; d_call: TRBD1; j_call: TRBJ1-1; cdr3_aa: CASRGQGARTEAFF; cdr3_nt: TGTGCCAGCAGGGGACAGGGGGCGAGAACTGAAGCTTTCTTT
clone_size: .; v_call: TRBV19; d_call: .; j_call: TRBJ1-6; cdr3_aa: CASSSSGGSNSPLHF; cdr3_nt: TGTGCCAGTAGTTCCTCCGGGGGATCTAATTCACCCCTCCACTTT
clone_size: many; v_call: TRBV29-1; d_call: .; j_call: TRBJ1-2; cdr3_aa: CVVSVRQNTGYTF; cdr3_nt: TGCGTCGTTAGCGTGAGACAGAACACTGGCTACACCTTC
clone_size: few; v_call: TRBV20-1; d_call: TRBD1; j_call: TRBJ1-5; cdr3_aa: CSARRGQGNQPQHF; cdr3_nt: TGCAGTGCTAGGAGGGGACAGGGTAATCAGCCCCAGCATTTT
clone_size: many; v_call: TRBV3-1; d_call: TRBD2; j_call: TRBJ2-7; cdr3_aa: CASSPASGSSEQYF; cdr3_nt: TGTGCCAGCAGCCCGGCTAGCGGGAGCTCCGAGCAGTACTTC
clone_size: many; v_call: TRBV3-1; d_call: .; j_call: TRBJ1-1; cdr3_aa: CASSQGRTEAFF; cdr3_nt: TGTGCCAGCAGCCAGGGGCGCACTGAAGCTTTCTTT
clone_size: few; v_call: TRBV14; d_call: .; j_call: TRBJ2-2; cdr3_aa: CASSRLANTRELFF; cdr3_nt: TGTGCCAGCAGCCGTCTAGCGAACACCAGGGAGCTGTTTTTT
clone_size: .; v_call: TRBV5-5; d_call: TRBD1; j_call: TRBJ2-5; cdr3_aa: CASSLGTGVGLETQYF; cdr3_nt: TGTGCCAGCAGCTTGGGAACAGGGGTTGGTTTAGAGACCCAGTACTTC
clone_size: many; v_call: TRBV27; d_call: TRBD1; j_call: TRBJ2-1; cdr3_aa: CASSWTGGINEQFF; cdr3_nt: TGTGCCAGCAGTTGGACAGGGGGCATCAATGAGCAGTTCTTC
clone_size: .; v_call: TRBV5-5; d_call: .; j_call: TRBJ1-4; cdr3_aa: CASSRATGNEKLFF; cdr3_nt: TGTGCCAGCAGCCGCGCTACGGGAAATGAAAAACTGTTTTTT
clone_size: many; v_call: TRBV6-1; d_call: .; j_call: TRBJ1-1; cdr3_aa: CASRDSGKNTEAFF; cdr3_nt: TGTGCCAGCAGGGATAGCGGAAAGAACACTGAAGCTTTCTTT
clone_size: .; v_call: TRBV2; d_call: .; j_call: TRBJ1-4; cdr3_aa: CASSAGTTLRAKLFF; cdr3_nt: TGTGCCAGCAGTGCCGGGACTACGTTACGGGCAAAACTGTTTTTT
clone_size: .; v_call: TRBV5-1; d_call: TRBD1; j_call: TRBJ1-2; cdr3_aa: CASSFYRGPRVYGYTF; cdr3_nt: TGCGCCAGCAGCTTCTACAGGGGCCCCAGAGTCTATGGCTACACCTTC
clone_size: many; v_call: TRBV27; d_call: .; j_call: TRBJ2-5; cdr3_aa: CASSSPRSLGQETQYF; cdr3_nt: TGTGCCAGCAGTTCGCCGCGATCCTTGGGCCAAGAGACCCAGTACTTC
clone_size: many; v_call: TRBV6-5; d_call: .; j_call: TRBJ1-2; cdr3_aa: CASSYPPDRPGGYTF; cdr3_nt: TGTGCCAGCAGTTACCCGCCGGACCGGCCCGGTGGCTACACCTTC
clone_size: many; v_call: TRBV2; d_call: TRBD1; j_call: TRBJ2-1; cdr3_aa: CASSELGQASNEQFF; cdr3_nt: TGTGCCAGCAGTGAATTGGGACAGGCCTCCAATGAGCAGTTCTTC
clone_size: few; v_call: TRBV3-1; d_call: TRBD1; j_call: TRBJ2-1; cdr3_aa: CASSHVGTGGDEQFF; cdr3_nt: TGTGCCAGCAGCCATGTGGGGACAGGGGGTGATGAGCAGTTCTTC
clone_size: .; v_call: TRBV9; d_call: .; j_call: TRBJ2-2; cdr3_aa: CASTGMPTGELLF; cdr3_nt: TGTGCCAGTACAGGGATGCCCACCGGGGAGCTGCTTTTT
clone_size: few; v_call: TRBV20-1; d_call: .; j_call: TRBJ1-5; cdr3_aa: CSIGNPGQPQHF; cdr3_nt: TGCAGTATTGGGAACCCTGGTCAGCCCCAGCATTTT
clone_size: few; v_call: TRBV19; d_call: .; j_call: TRBJ2-3; cdr3_aa: CATAARVADTQYF; cdr3_nt: TGTGCCACCGCGGCGAGGGTGGCAGATACGCAGTATTTT
clone_size: many; v_call: TRBV5-5; d_call: .; j_call: TRBJ1-5; cdr3_aa: CASSPTSSTVNQPQHF; cdr3_nt: TGTGCCAGCAGCCCCACTAGTTCGACAGTGAATCAGCCCCAGCATTTT
clone_size: many; v_call: TRBV24-1; d_call: TRBD2; j_call: TRBJ2-2; cdr3_aa: CATSDSAGLAGAGDTGELFF; cdr3_nt: TGTGCCACCAGTGATTCAGCGGGACTAGCGGGAGCCGGGGACACCGGGGAGCTGTTTTTT
clone_size: many; v_call: TRBV6-1; d_call: .; j_call: TRBJ2-2; cdr3_aa: CAAKRGVTGELFF; cdr3_nt: TGTGCCGCTAAAAGGGGAGTCACCGGGGAGCTGTTTTTT
clone_size: few; v_call: TRBV19; d_call: TRBD1; j_call: TRBJ2-1; cdr3_aa: CASSIRQGYNKQFF; cdr3_nt: TGTGCCAGTAGTATCCGACAGGGTTACAATAAGCAGTTCTTC
clone_size: many; v_call: TRBV27; d_call: .; j_call: TRBJ2-7; cdr3_aa: CASSLVPSEDYEQYF; cdr3_nt: TGTGCCAGCAGTTTAGTCCCTAGCGAGGACTACGAGCAGTACTTC
clone_size: .; v_call: TRBV5-8; d_call: TRBD1; j_call: TRBJ1-1; cdr3_aa: CASSPPGGVGTEAFF; cdr3_nt: TGTGCCAGCAGCCCCCCAGGGGGAGTAGGGACTGAAGCTTTCTTT
clone_size: many; v_call: TRBV9; d_call: .; j_call: TRBJ2-6; cdr3_aa: CASSVAGVYSGANVLTF; cdr3_nt: TGTGCCAGCAGCGTAGCTGGAGTGTACTCTGGGGCCAACGTCCTGACTTTC
clone_size: few; v_call: TRBV10-3; d_call: .; j_call: TRBJ2-3; cdr3_aa: CAITLGPAVDKQYF; cdr3_nt: TGTGCCATCACCCTGGGGCCCGCGGTGGATAAGCAGTATTTT
clone_size: many; v_call: TRBV12-3/TRBV12-4; d_call: TRBD2; j_call: TRBJ2-5; cdr3_aa: CASTPLAEGLETQYF; cdr3_nt: TGTGCCAGCACCCCACTAGCGGAGGGGCTAGAGACCCAGTACTTC
clone_size: many; v_call: TRBV11-2; d_call: .; j_call: TRBJ2-7; cdr3_aa: CASSAGGLAYEQYF; cdr3_nt: TGTGCCAGCAGCGCTGGCGGGCTAGCCTACGAGCAGTACTTC